This T cell receptor (beta chain) was recovered during a study of response to subunit inactivated influenza vaccine. J lost 6 bases, V lost 7 bases, and 16 bases had no gene match. This CDR3 spans 17 amino acids. Via MiXCR, TCRdb re-called the RT-PCR reads, giving one row per CDR3 protein. The sample includes hundreds of thousands of distinct CDR3 sequences, 12% to 15% seen only once; the top ten take 7.5% to 8%. The TCR comes from a man aged 45-65 years who received an inactivated influenza vaccine. The chain combines TRBV12-3 or TRBV12-4 with TRBJ2-2; TRBD1 matches 8 bases. The input for sequencing was PBMCs from blood, taken about 14 days before vaccination. CDR3 coding DNA: TGTGCCAGCACTAACCTCAGGGGGCGCAGCGGTGCCGGGGAGCTGTTTTTT. This encodes CASTNLRGRSGAGELFF.